This passage covers 20 T cell receptor beta chains from one sample sequenced in a study of blood T cell repertoires in COVID-19. Clones were sequenced by immunoSEQ multiplex PCR, and TCRdb holds only the in-frame ones, with some missing. Of some 250,000 clones listed, about 90% were seen once; the top ten hold more than 6%. The sequencing sample was made of peripheral blood. These receptors all come from a man in his fifties or sixties who had recovered from COVID-19.

Points on this clone: Compared with germline, one end of the junction differs, possibly owing to a read error. As DNA, the CDR3 is TGTGCCAGTAGTGAGGGCAGGGGGCCCACTGAAGCTTTCTTT. It specifies CASSEGRGPTEAFF. V gene TRBV2 combines with J gene TRBJ1-1, with 8 bases lining up with TRBD1. This CDR3 is built from 14 residues. CDR1 is SNHLY, CDR2 FYNNEI, per germline.

The V and J genes are TRBV5-4 and TRBJ1-1; no reliable D call. The V and J ends lost 0 bases and 0 bases respectively, with 6 bases between them. Germline values: CDR1 SGHNT, CDR2 YYREEE (reference sequence). This CDR3 is 14 amino acids long. This CDR3 is CASSLGQMNTEAFF. The DNA for the CDR3 is TGTGCCAGCAGCTTGGGCCAGATGAACACTGAAGCTTTCTTT.

V usage is TRBV9 and J usage is TRBJ2-1, with D perhaps matching TRBD2 (5 bases). The CDR3 runs 20 residues. CDR1 is SGDLS, CDR2 YYNGEE, per germline. Trimming removed 6 bases from V and 3 bases from J, with 31 bases in between. The CDR3 loop reads CASNDPATGSQSANYNEQFF. Here the CDR3 DNA reads TGTGCCAGCAACGACCCCGCGACGGGGTCCCAATCCGCAAACTACAATGAGCAGTTCTTC.

The chain recombines TRBV6-5 with TRBJ2-1; a weak D match, TRBD1 (7 bases). This CDR3 region has 15 residues. The germline CDR1 and CDR2 sequences are MNHEY and SVGAGI. V was shortened by 8 bases and J by 1 base, with 15 bases between the two germline ends. CDR3 in amino acids: CASSRGVLSYNEQFF. CDR3 DNA sequence: TGTGCCAGCTCCAGGGGGGTCCTTTCCTACAATGAGCAGTTCTTC.

This sequence joins TRBV30 and TRBJ2-3, with D maybe TRBD2 (5 bases). Germline V CDR1 and CDR2: GTSNPN, SVGIG (reference sequence). The ends were cut back, 5 bases at V and 4 bases at J, with 10 bases in the middle. The CDR3 has 12 residues. The CDR3 sequence: CAWDGGSDTQYF. Here the CDR3 DNA reads TGTGCCTGGGACGGAGGTTCAGATACGCAGTATTTT.

V gene TRBV24-1 combines with J gene TRBJ2-3; 9 positions match TRBD1. The ends lost 4 bases at V and 0 bases at J; junction bases unmatched: 7. The CDR3 consists of 17 residues. Per germline, CDR1 KGHDR and CDR2 SFDVKD. The CDR3 reads CATSDRDRESSTDTQYF. For the CDR3, the DNA is TGTGCCACCAGTGACCGGGACAGGGAATCTAGCACAGATACGCAGTATTTT.

A few counts support this clone. This chain joins TRBV5-1 and TRBJ2-1; tentative D call: TRBD2 (6 bases). Trimming cost V 3 bases and J 7 bases, with 14 bases left between them. Germline V lookup: CDR1 SGHRS, CDR2 YFSETQ. The CDR3 is 14 residues long. Here the CDR3 reads CASSSGTQGNEQFF. In DNA form, the CDR3 reads TGCGCCAGCAGCTCCGGGACTCAAGGGAATGAGCAGTTCTTC.

This clone was picked up a small number of times. The chain has TRBV7-2 and TRBJ1-5, with a possible D match to TRBD1 (5 bases). The CDR3 runs to 14 residues. CDR1 and CDR2 from the germline V gene are SGHTA and FQGNSA. Trimming stripped 2 bases from V and 6 bases from J, with 11 bases between. CDR3 sequence reads: CASSLWGGGQPQHF. The CDR3 DNA is TGTGCCAGCAGCTTATGGGGGGGAGGTCAGCCCCAGCATTTT.

V and J are TRBV28 and TRBJ1-4; maybe TRBD1 (5 bases). V gave up 3 bases and J gave up 4 bases, with 12 bases separating them. Germline V gene lookup returns CDR1 MDHEN and CDR2 SYDVKM. The CDR3 has 15 amino acids. CDR3: CASSLGGDGNEKLFF. DNA for the CDR3: TGTGCCAGCAGTTTGGGGGGAGACGGTAATGAAAAACTGTTTTTT.

The rearrangement links TRBV6-5 to TRBJ1-2; 7 bases fit TRBD1. V trimming: 0 bases; J trimming: 4 bases; junction bases outside the gene matches: 2. This CDR3 spans 14 amino acids. CDR1 MNHEY and CDR2 SVGAGI come from the germline V gene. This CDR3 is CASSYSRDSYGYTF. The CDR3 DNA is TGTGCCAGCAGTTACTCGAGGGACAGCTATGGCTACACCTTC.

The genes are TRBV11-2 and TRBJ2-7; 7 nucleotides align to TRBD1. CDR1 is SGHAT and CDR2 is FQNNGV in the germline V gene. This CDR3 region has 12 residues. Losses at the gene ends were 4 bases for V and 9 bases for J; bases not matched to a gene: 6. The CDR3 nucleotides are TGTGCCAGCAGCTACTACAGGGGCGGGCAGTACTTC. It specifies CASSYYRGGQYF.

This rearrangement joins TRBV5-1 to TRBJ2-1; 7 bases map to TRBD2. V was pared by 4 bases and J by 0 bases, with 7 bases of the junction left unmatched. The CDR3 extends over 16 amino acids. Germline V gives CDR1 SGHRS, CDR2 YFSETQ. CDR3 sequence: CASSPDGGSSYNEQFF. The DNA of the CDR3 is TGCGCCAGCAGCCCGGACGGGGGGAGCTCCTACAATGAGCAGTTCTTC.

This rearrangement joins TRBV7-6 to TRBJ2-7; TRBD1 aligns across 9 bases. From germline, CDR1 is SGHVS and CDR2 FNYEAQ. The CDR3 spans 16 residues. J gave up 2 bases and V 0 bases, and 5 bases lay outside the gene matches. In DNA form, the CDR3 reads TGTGCCAGCAGCTTAGCCGTGGGACAGGGCACCTACGAGCAGTACTTC. This gives the protein CASSLAVGQGTYEQYF. Combining the CDR3 with reference TRBV7-6 and TRBJ2-7 gives the whole variable domain GAGVSQSPRYKVTKRGQDVALRCDPISGHVSLYWYRQALGQGPEFLTYFNYEAQQDKSGLPNDRFSAERPEGSISTLTIQRTEQRDSAMYRCASSLAVGQGTYEQYFGPGTRLTVT.

V is TRBV5-5 and J is TRBJ2-7; perhaps TRBD1 as D (5 bases). V was pared by 1 base and J by 6 bases, with 11 bases between. From germline, CDR1 is SGHKS and CDR2 YYEKEE (reference sequence). The CDR3 contains 13 residues. The CDR3 nucleotides are TGTGCCAGCAGCTTGCCAGGGCTAGGCGAGCAGTACTTC. Its translation is CASSLPGLGEQYF. Filled out from reference TRBV5-5 and TRBJ2-7, the complete variable domain reads DAGVTQSPTHLIKTRGQQVTLRCSPISGHKSVSWYQQVLGQGPQFIFQYYEKEERGRGNFPDRFSARQFPNYSSELNVNALLLGDSALYLCASSLPGLGEQYFGPGTRLTVT.

The chain employs TRBV18 and TRBJ2-2; TRBD1 might be the D (5 bases). Per germline, CDR1 KGHSH and CDR2 LQKENI. There are 15 residues in the CDR3. The germline V and J ends were trimmed by 3 bases and 2 bases, with 10 bases remaining between them. The DNA of the CDR3 is TGTGCCAGCTCACCCCCAGGGCAAAACACCGGGGAGCTGTTTTTT. It codes for CASSPPGQNTGELFF.

CDR3 region: CASSLLTGANVLTF. DNA of the CDR3: TGTGCCAGCAGCCTGCTGACAGGGGCCAACGTCCTGACTTTC. This chain uses TRBV3-1 (or the pseudogene TRBV3-2) with TRBJ2-6; D not certain. Deletions cut 4 bases from V and 4 bases from J, with 8 bases between. Germline CDR1 reads LGHDT; CDR2 reads YNNKEL (reference sequence). This CDR3 region has 14 residues.

This rearrangement joins TRBV19 to TRBJ2-2; D is undetermined. Trimming stripped 9 bases from V and 5 bases from J, with 13 bases between. CDR3 length: 13 amino acids. The germline V gene encodes CDR1 LNHDA and CDR2 SQIVND (reference sequence). CDR3 nucleotide sequence: TGTGCCAGCCTCCTCGTCGGTACCGGGGAGCTGTTTTTT. Translating gives CASLLVGTGELFF.

V usage is TRBV7-9 and J usage is TRBJ2-2; D uncertain. This CDR3 is 13 amino acids long. V shed 1 base and J shed 5 bases, with 5 bases lying between them. Germline V gives CDR1 SEHNR, CDR2 FQNEAQ (reference sequence). DNA of the CDR3: TGTGCCAGCAGCTTAGTGACAACCGGGGAGCTGTTTTTT. It codes for CASSLVTTGELFF. The full variable domain, rest sourced from reference TRBV7-9 and TRBJ2-2, is DTGVSQNPRHKITKRGQNVTFRCDPISEHNRLYWYRQTLGQGPEFLTYFQNEAQLEKSRLLSDRFSAERPKGSFSTLEIQRTEQGDSAMYLCASSLVTTGELFFGEGSRLTVL.

The gene calls are TRBV3-1 (or the pseudogene TRBV3-2) and TRBJ2-1; a weak D match, TRBD1 (6 bases). V lost 1 base and J lost 10, with 8 bases in between. The germline V gene encodes CDR1 LGHDT and CDR2 YNNKEL (reference sequence). This CDR3 is 12 amino acids long. The CDR3 coding sequence is TGTGCCAGCAGCCAAGCGAGGGGGGAGCAGTTCTTC. Translating it yields CASSQARGEQFF.

The rearrangement joins TRBV27 to TRBJ1-5, with D tentatively TRBD1 (5 bases). This CDR3 has 15 residues. Germline CDR1 is MNHEY and CDR2 is SMNVEV (reference sequence). With 5 bases removed from V and 4 bases from J, the gap between germline ends came to 15 bases. The CDR3 DNA sequence: TGTGCCAGCAGTCCCCGACAGAATGGGAATCAGCCCCAGCATTTT. As protein: CASSPRQNGNQPQHF.